One T cell receptor (beta chain) is described in this entry. Its matching antigen is unknown. The repertoire was sequenced with immunoSEQ multiplex PCR; TCRdb's copy has only in-frame clones and lacks some. The repertoire consists of about 170,000 clones, with roughly nine tenths occurring once and the leading ten covering less than 3%. This CDR3 has 19 amino acids. Per the germline V gene, CDR1 is LGHNA and CDR2 is YSLEER. J was trimmed by 0 bases and V by 3 bases; bases with no gene match: 9. This entry belongs to a study of T cell responses to AZD1222 COVID-19 vaccine. Study-level information: Timing groups of about 4 and about 12 weeks for second doses were pooled. Overall study results and limits: Donors were chiefly white British, with a greater number of females, and clonal diversity was perhaps underestimated. Repertoire samples came only from after the peak T cell response.

The chain couples TRBV4-3 to TRBJ2-6; TRBD1 matches 9 bases. This receptor was obtained from an adult in good health. The source was peripheral blood, collected on day 0 of AZD1222 vaccination. DNA of the CDR3: TGCGCCAGCAGCCAGTACGCGGGACAGGGACTCTCTGGGGCCAACGTCCTGACTTTC. Translation gives CASSQYAGQGLSGANVLTF.